This T cell receptor beta chain was sequenced during a study of OX40 agonist ivuxolimab in advanced cancers. Across the whole study: Every 2 weeks, patients got intravenous ivuxolimab at one of six dose levels (0.01-10 mg/kg). Study-wide findings and caveats: The specificity for antigen of the expanded peripheral T cells was not determined. Expanded clones were, on average, more numerous among CD8+ T cells than CD4+.

Some clones are missing from TCRdb's copy, which holds only in-frame ones; the method was immunoSEQ multiplex PCR. The repertoire consists of about 40,000 clones, with almost 80% occurring once and the leading ten covering about 20%. With respect to this clone: The antigen is unknown.

The CDR3 runs 16 residues. V trimming: 0 bases; J trimming: 7 bases; junction bases outside the gene matches: 8. The germline gives CDR1 WNHNN, CDR2 SYGVQD (reference sequence). This TCR came from an adult with an advanced solid tumor such as melanoma, head and neck, liver or kidney cancer. The input for sequencing was CD4+ or CD8+ T cells sorted from blood, taken in a trial of the OX40 agonist ivuxolimab. The chain employs TRBV10-1 and TRBJ2-1; 8 nucleotides match TRBD1. The CDR3 DNA follows: TGCGCCAGCAGTGAGTCCGGACAGGGCATTGAGAATGAGCAGTTCTTC. Its translation is CASSESGQGIENEQFF.